Included here is one T cell receptor (beta chain) sequence, with context. No antigen is known for it. The data were produced by immunoSEQ multiplex PCR, yet TCRdb's version contains in-frame clones alone and is incomplete. The sample has roughly 27,000 clones; 60% to 75% are singletons. After expansion with viral peptide pools in the ViraFEST assay, antigen-specific CD4+ T cells were sequenced. At the end of about ten days of culture, CD4+ T cells were isolated. Vaccine administered to participants consisted of two doses of either BNT162b2 or mRNA-1273. The sample originates from a study of vaccination effects on CD4 cells after COVID-19. Study outcomes and limitations: Late in the post-vaccination period, infection-induced and vaccine-induced clones underwent marked clonal contraction.

The CDR3 contains 14 residues. In germline, CDR1 is SGHRS, CDR2 YFSETQ. With V trimmed by 3 bases and J by 4 bases, 3 bases remained unmatched. The chain is built from TRBV5-1 and TRBJ2-5; 10 nucleotides align to TRBD1. This specimen consisted of CD4+ T cells from PBMCs cultured with HCoV-OC43 spike peptides, obtained after COVID-19 vaccination. Subset noted: HCoV-OC43 spike overlapping peptide pool stimulation. This sequence originates from a human donor who received a COVID-19 vaccine. CDR3: CASSSGTGVETQYF. The DNA of the CDR3 is TGCGCCAGCAGCTCGGGGACAGGGGTAGAGACCCAGTACTTC.